These T cell receptor beta chains were read from a single sample in a study of OX40 agonist ivuxolimab in advanced cancers. Here immunoSEQ multiplex PCR was the method, and the copy in TCRdb shows in-frame clones only, minus some. This table holds tens of thousands of clones, 89% found once. Sequenced material: CD4+ or CD8+ T cells sorted from blood, taken in a trial of the OX40 agonist ivuxolimab. Source of these receptors: an adult with an advanced solid tumor such as melanoma, head and neck, liver or kidney cancer. CDR3s include the opening cysteine and the closing phenylalanine or tryptophan. Fields, in order: clone size, V gene, D gene, J gene, CDR3 protein, CDR3 DNA. A D gene is named only where the DNA matches it firmly. Clone size is not always given. Where it is, it says once, few, many or a class for expanded clones.

-	TRBV4-3	-	TRBJ1-6	CASSQSGRENSPLHF	TGCGCCAGCAGCCAATCAGGTCGTGAGAACTCACCCCTCCACTTT
-	TRBV5-1	-	TRBJ2-5	CASSFNLQETQYF	TGCGCCAGCAGCTTTAATCTCCAAGAGACCCAGTACTTC
-	TRBV7-2	-	TRBJ2-2	CASSLASGELFF	TGTGCCAGCAGCTTAGCATCGGGGGAGCTGTTTTTT
-	TRBV28	TRBD1	TRBJ2-2	CASSLIQDRWIAGELFF	TGTGCCAGCAGTTTAATCCAGGACAGGTGGATTGCCGGGGAGCTGTTTTTT
once	TRBV6-5	TRBD1	TRBJ1-5	CASSLYRGGNQPQHF	TGTGCCAGCAGTCTCTACAGGGGAGGCAATCAGCCCCAGCATTTT
-	TRBV10-3	-	TRBJ1-6	CAISEPEYINSPLHF	TGTGCCATCAGTGAGCCCGAATACATAAATTCACCCCTCCACTTT
-	TRBV4-2	-	TRBJ1-1	CASSPSDRQNTEAFF	TGTGCCAGCAGCCCGTCGGACAGACAAAACACTGAAGCTTTCTTT
-	TRBV7-2	-	TRBJ2-7	CASSFHKNAGVEQYF	TGTGCCAGCAGCTTCCACAAGAATGCAGGGGTCGAGCAGTACTTC
-	TRBV7-6	-	TRBJ1-1	CASSLVGANTEAFF	TGTGCCAGCAGCTTAGTAGGGGCGAACACTGAAGCTTTCTTT
-	TRBV6-4	-	TRBJ1-2	CASSDRDGGYTF	TGTGCCAGCAGTGACCGGGACGGCGGCTACACCTTC
-	TRBV6-6	-	TRBJ1-1	CASGREEAFF	TGTGCCAGCGGCCGTGAGGAAGCTTTCTTT
-	TRBV28	-	TRBJ2-5	CASSSPGRMQETQYF	TGTGCCAGCAGTTCACCGGGACGCATGCAAGAGACCCAGTACTTC
-	TRBV5-4	-	TRBJ1-5	CASVGGHQPQHF	TGTGCCAGCGTTGGGGGCCATCAGCCCCAGCATTTT
-	TRBV28	-	TRBJ1-3	CASSPHEGLGGNTIYF	TGTGCCAGCAGTCCCCATGAGGGGTTAGGTGGAAACACCATATATTTT
-	TRBV7-6	-	TRBJ2-7	CASSRKDTTYEQYF	TGTGCCAGCAGCCGTAAGGACACCACCTACGAGCAGTACTTC
-	TRBV18	TRBD1	TRBJ2-7	CASSPFRDRVSDEQYF	TGTGCCAGCTCACCATTTAGGGACAGGGTGAGCGACGAGCAGTACTTC
-	TRBV6-5	-	TRBJ1-3	CASSYSYRAGNTIYF	TGTGCCAGCAGTTACTCATACAGGGCTGGAAACACCATATATTTT
-	TRBV7-2	-	TRBJ2-5	CASSKAARDETQYF	TGTGCCAGCAGCAAGGCGGCAAGAGATGAGACCCAGTACTTC
-	TRBV10-3	-	TRBJ2-1	CASGRFSYNEQFF	TGTGCCAGCGGCAGATTCTCCTACAATGAGCAGTTCTTC
-	TRBV20-1	-	TRBJ1-2	CSAGGEGGYTF	TGCAGTGCTGGGGGCGAAGGAGGCTACACCTTC
-	TRBV6-4	-	TRBJ2-1	CASSDSIHRDNEQFF	TGTGCCAGCAGTGACTCGATTCACAGGGACAATGAGCAGTTCTTC
-	TRBV10-3	TRBD2	TRBJ2-7	CAISESAGVGEQYF	TGTGCCATCAGTGAGTCCGCGGGAGTGGGTGAGCAGTACTTC
-	TRBV6-5	-	TRBJ1-1	CASSYILKTDSDEAFF	TGTGCCAGCAGTTATATCTTAAAAACAGATTCGGATGAAGCTTTCTTT
-	TRBV7-8	-	TRBJ1-1	CASSPTVNTEAFF	TGTGCCAGCAGCCCGACAGTGAACACTGAAGCTTTCTTT
-	TRBV7-3	-	TRBJ1-1	CASSLNSETEAFF	TGTGCCAGCAGCTTAAATAGTGAAACTGAAGCTTTCTTT
-	TRBV25-1	-	TRBJ2-7	CASSLHGVTYEQYF	TGTGCCAGCAGTCTCCACGGGGTTACCTACGAGCAGTACTTC
once	TRBV11-2	-	TRBJ1-5	CASSSGGPNQPQHF	TGTGCCAGCAGCTCGGGGGGTCCCAATCAGCCCCAGCATTTT
-	TRBV28	TRBD2	TRBJ2-3	CASSSRLAGVTDTQYF	TGTGCCAGCAGTTCCCGACTAGCGGGAGTCACAGATACGCAGTATTTT
-	TRBV27	-	TRBJ1-2	CASSPLRVGKGYTF	TGTGCCAGCAGTCCCCTAAGGGTGGGGAAGGGCTACACCTTC
-	TRBV19	-	TRBJ2-1	CASSTSLGDYNEQFF	TGTGCCAGTAGTACCTCGTTGGGGGACTACAATGAGCAGTTCTTC
-	TRBV6-5	TRBD2	TRBJ2-3	CASRTSGADTQYF	TGTGCCAGCCGGACTAGCGGGGCAGATACGCAGTATTTT
once	TRBV18	TRBD2	TRBJ2-7	CASSQGTSGSTYEQYF	TGTGCCAGCTCTCAAGGGACTAGCGGGTCCACCTACGAGCAGTACTTC